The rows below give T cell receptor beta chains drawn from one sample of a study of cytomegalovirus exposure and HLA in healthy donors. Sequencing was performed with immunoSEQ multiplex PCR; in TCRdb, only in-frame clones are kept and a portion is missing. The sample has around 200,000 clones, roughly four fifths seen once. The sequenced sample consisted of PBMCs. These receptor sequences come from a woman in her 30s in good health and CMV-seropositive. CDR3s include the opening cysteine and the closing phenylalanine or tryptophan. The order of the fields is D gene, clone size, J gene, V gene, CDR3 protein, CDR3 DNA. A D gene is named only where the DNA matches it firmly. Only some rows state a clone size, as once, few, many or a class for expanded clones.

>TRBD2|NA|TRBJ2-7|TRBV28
CASSLISGATYEQYF
TGTGCCAGCAGTTTAATCAGCGGGGCCACCTACGAGCAGTACTTC
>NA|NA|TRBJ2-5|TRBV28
CASRDSETQYF
TGTGCCAGCAGGGACTCCGAGACCCAGTACTTC
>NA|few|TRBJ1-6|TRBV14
CASSSPGTPNSPLHF
TGTGCCAGCAGCTCTCCCGGGACACCCAATTCACCCCTCCACTTT
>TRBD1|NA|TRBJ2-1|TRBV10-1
CASSVLGQGANEQFF
TGCGCCAGCAGTGTCCTGGGACAGGGGGCGAATGAGCAGTTCTTC
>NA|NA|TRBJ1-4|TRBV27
CASSLSGGWEKLFF
TGTGCCAGCAGTTTATCGGGGGGATGGGAAAAACTGTTTTTT
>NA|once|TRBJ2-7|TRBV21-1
CASSKATGNLYEQYF
TGTGCCAGCAGCAAAGCGACAGGGAACCTATACGAGCAGTACTTC
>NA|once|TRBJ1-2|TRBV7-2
CASSLSYGYTF
TGTGCCAGCAGCTTATCTTATGGCTACACCTTC
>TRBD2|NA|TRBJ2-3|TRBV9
CASRRGTDTQYF
TGTGCCAGCCGGCGGGGGACAGATACGCAGTATTTT
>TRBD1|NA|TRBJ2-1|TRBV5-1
CASSRTRQGRNNEQFF
TGCGCCAGCAGCCGAACTCGACAGGGCCGCAACAATGAGCAGTTCTTC
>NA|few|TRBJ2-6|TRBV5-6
CASSLSGGANVLTF
TGTGCCAGCAGCTTGAGCGGGGGGGCCAACGTCCTGACTTTC
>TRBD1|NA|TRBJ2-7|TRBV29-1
CSVERQGNYEQYF
TGCAGCGTTGAGAGACAGGGGAATTACGAGCAGTACTTC